Listed here is a single T cell receptor beta chain. Original handling: From reference gene primer amplification, estimates of nucleated cell counts were derived. Method: immunoSEQ multiplex PCR; TCRdb's copy keeps in-frame clones and lacks some. That table furnishes V, J and clone size, whereas the DNA furnished D and trimming. Here the sample spans more than 110,000 clones, around 79% being singletons. This entry is derived from a study of blood T cell repertoires in COVID-19. In the study overall: The study drew acute and convalescent COVID-19 samples from the United States, Italy and Spain. PBMCs, B-cell-depleted T cells, or T cells were the source of the cDNA or gDNA that made up the material.

Between the trimmed V and J ends, which lost 5 bases and 11 bases, there was a span of 18 bases. The length of the CDR3 is 13 residues. Germline V CDR1 and CDR2: KGHSH, LQKENI. This sequence was found in a man aged 55 to 70 with acute or convalescent COVID-19. Sequencing was done on a sample of peripheral blood. The chain couples TRBV18 to TRBJ1-1; D unclear. CDR3 sequence: CASSSGNGRSAFF. In nucleotides, the CDR3 is TGTGCCAGCTCATCAGGTAATGGCCGTTCGGCTTTCTTT.